The 7 T cell receptor beta chains in this list originate from one sample, sequenced in a study of response to subunit inactivated influenza vaccine. One entry per CDR3 protein results from TCRdb running MiXCR on the RT-PCR reads. The table has around 180,000 distinct CDR3 sequences, approximately 8.7% seen once. Here the sequenced sample was non-naive T cells sorted from PBMCs, taken on the day of vaccination. These receptors came from a man between 50 and 59 years old who received an inactivated influenza vaccine.

The rearrangement links TRBV27 to TRBJ2-7; possibly TRBD1 for D (5 bases). CDR1 and CDR2 from the germline V gene are MNHEY and SMNVEV (reference sequence). V was pared by 2 bases and J by 1 base, with 9 bases between. This CDR3 is built from 14 residues. CDR3 loop: CASSLRQGSYEQYF. The CDR3 DNA is TGTGCCAGCAGTTTACGGCAGGGTTCCTACGAGCAGTACTTC.

This clonotype was observed many times. The rearrangement uses TRBV20-1 and TRBJ2-1; D gene unclear. The germline V and J ends were trimmed by 6 bases and 7 bases, with 22 bases remaining between them. CDR1 and CDR2 from the germline V gene are DFQATT and SNEGSKA (reference sequence). The CDR3 spans 15 residues. In nucleotides, the CDR3 is TGCAGTGCCGCGCCCTCGGACGGTGGAGTTAATGAGCAGTTCTTC. It encodes CSAAPSDGGVNEQFF.

This clonotype was seen ten or more times. The chain is built from TRBV20-1 and TRBJ1-5; a weak D match, TRBD1 (5 bases). This CDR3 has 14 residues. The V gene's germline CDR1 is DFQATT and CDR2 SNEGSKA (reference sequence). Trimming removed 3 bases at V and 6 bases at J, with 15 bases between. This CDR3 reads CSARPGTPIQPQHF. DNA of the CDR3: TGCAGTGCTAGGCCCGGGACCCCCATTCAGCCCCAGCATTTT.

This clonotype was seen a few times. This chain uses TRBV27 with TRBJ1-5; 11 bases align to TRBD1. Germline trimming cut 5 bases from V and 7 bases from J; bases unmatched to any gene: 7. The CDR3 is 15 amino acids. The germline CDR1 and CDR2 sequences are MNHEY and SMNVEV (reference sequence). The CDR3 sequence: CASSPGTGGRQPQHF. The CDR3 coding sequence is TGTGCCAGCAGTCCCGGGACAGGGGGTAGACAGCCCCAGCATTTT.

This clonotype was counted a few times. V and J are TRBV7-2 and TRBJ2-5; TRBD1 matches at 8 bases. The CDR3 totals 13 residues. CDR1 is SGHTA, CDR2 FQGNSA, per germline. The trim removed 6 bases at V and 5 bases at J, leaving 5 bases unmatched. CDR3 DNA: TGTGCCAGCAGGCAGGGGGCTCGGGAGACCCAGTACTTC. It translates to CASRQGARETQYF.

V and J are TRBV15 and TRBJ2-3; D remains unclear. V was cut by 0 bases and J by 6 bases, with 7 bases left in between. In germline, CDR1 is LNHNV, CDR2 YYDKDF (reference sequence). This CDR3 is built from 13 residues. This CDR3 is CATSRDFLDTQYF. The CDR3 nucleotides read TGTGCCACCAGCAGAGATTTTCTGGATACGCAGTATTTT.

J is TRBJ2-7 and V is TRBV7-8; D ambiguous. This CDR3 spans 12 amino acids. The germline V gene has CDR1 SGHVS and CDR2 FQNEAQ. Trimming pared 5 bases from V and 4 bases from J, leaving 9 bases between. CDR3 in amino acids: CASSKDLYEQYF. The CDR3 DNA is TGTGCCAGCAGCAAGGATCTGTACGAGCAGTACTTC.